This T cell receptor beta chain appears in the sequencing data of a study of cytomegalovirus exposure and HLA in healthy donors. Comment on this clone: Its matching antigen is unknown.

Germline loops: CDR1 SGDLS, CDR2 YYNGEE. CDR3 length: 14 amino acids. V was pared by 4 bases and J by 2 bases, with 12 bases between. Study conclusions and caveats: For most subjects, TCR beta sequences were reported to predict HLA-A and HLA-B alleles with accuracy. V- and J-gene trimming in TCR beta was tied to a missense DCLRE1C variant by an analysis performed later. A later analysis showed TCR association rates differing by HLA locus, peaking at DRB1 and lowest at HLA-C. Most TCRs appeared rarely, but some public TCRs recurred in many donors.

Both 60 Vbeta primers and 13 Jbeta primers went into the PCR. Data came from immunoSEQ multiplex PCR; TCRdb stores just in-frame clones and leaves some out. Among approximately 150,000 clones listed, around 75% were seen once. Specimen: PBMCs. This chain links TRBV9 with TRBJ2-5; no definite D call. This receptor was identified in a man aged 40-49 years in good health and CMV-seronegative. The CDR3 DNA reads TGTGCCAGCAGCCCTGGTTCCAGTCAAGAGACCCAGTACTTC. Its protein product is CASSPGSSQETQYF.